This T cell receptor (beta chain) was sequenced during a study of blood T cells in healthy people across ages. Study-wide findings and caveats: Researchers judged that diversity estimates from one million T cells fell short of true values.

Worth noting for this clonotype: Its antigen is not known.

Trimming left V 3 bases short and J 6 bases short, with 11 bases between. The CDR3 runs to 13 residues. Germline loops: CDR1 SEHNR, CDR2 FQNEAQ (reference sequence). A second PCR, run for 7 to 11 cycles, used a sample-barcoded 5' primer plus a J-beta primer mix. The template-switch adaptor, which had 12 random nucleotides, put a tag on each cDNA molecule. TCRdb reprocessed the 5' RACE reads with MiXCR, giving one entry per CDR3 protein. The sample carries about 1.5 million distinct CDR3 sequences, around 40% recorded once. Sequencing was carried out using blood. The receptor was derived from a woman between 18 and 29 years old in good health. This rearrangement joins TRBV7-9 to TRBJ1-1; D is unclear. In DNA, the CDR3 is TGTGCCAGCAGCTTCTCGACGGGAGCTGAAGCTTTCTTT. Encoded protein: CASSFSTGAEAFF. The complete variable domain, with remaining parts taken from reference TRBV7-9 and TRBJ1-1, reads DTGVSQNPRHKITKRGQNVTFRCDPISEHNRLYWYRQTLGQGPEFLTYFQNEAQLEKSRLLSDRFSAERPKGSFSTLEIQRTEQGDSAMYLCASSFSTGAEAFFGQGTRLTVV.